One sample yielded the 19 T cell receptor beta chains listed below, sequenced in a study of T-cell reconstitution after alpha-beta-depleted transplantation in children (dated by TCRdb to the mid-2010s). Library prep was done by PCR. For sequencing, an Illumina HiSeq 2500 was employed. TCR libraries were prepared with molecular barcoding, using unique molecular identifiers to normalize TCRbeta repertoire quantification. TCRdb's own reprocessing of the public reads used fastp at Q25 and MiXCR and kept productive beta chains. Every entry covers one CDR3 protein and lists the most common genes and DNA from its rows. Across this sample there are approximately 350,000 distinct CDR3 sequences, with about an eighth seen only once. The leading ten clones occupy around 4.5% of the sample. The specimen comprised PBMCs, sampled from the stem cell graft. Source of these receptors: a human donor who donated a stem cell graft to a child with Fanconi anemia.

This sequence joins TRBV1 and TRBJ1-5. TRBV1 is marked as a pseudogene. This CDR3 comprises 12 residues. The CDR3 reads CASTQDNPPQHF. The CDR3 DNA is TGTGCCAGCACCCAGGACAATCCGCCCCAGCATTTT.

This clonotype was picked up many times. The chain couples TRBV5-1 to TRBJ2-1; D remains ambiguous. The CDR3 covers 14 residues. Germline V gene sequence: CDR1 SGHRS, CDR2 YFSETQ. Trimming took off 2 bases at V and 9 bases at J, with 15 bases between the two ends. CDR3 amino acids: CASSFVGLNTEQFF. CDR3 coding DNA: TGCGCCAGCAGCTTCGTGGGCTTGAACACTGAGCAGTTCTTC.

V usage is TRBV6-6 and J usage is TRBJ2-7, with D perhaps being TRBD1 or TRBD2 (7 bases each). The CDR3 has 13 amino acids. Germline assignment: CDR1 MNHNY and CDR2 SVGAGI (reference sequence). Trimming cost V 6 bases and J 5 bases, with 14 bases left between them. The DNA of the CDR3 is TGTGCCAGCAGGCTCAGGGGGAGGGACGAGCAGTACTTC. The encoded protein is CASRLRGRDEQYF.

This chain connects TRBV6-6 to TRBJ2-5; weak D call: TRBD1 (5 bases). The germline V gene has CDR1 MNHNY and CDR2 SVGAGI (reference sequence). Trimming cost V 5 bases and J 5 bases, with 12 bases left between them. This CDR3 is 13 amino acids long. CDR3 residues: CASSIQAEETQYF. The CDR3 nucleotides read TGTGCCAGCAGTATACAGGCGGAGGAGACCCAGTACTTC.

This clonotype was counted only a few times. V usage is TRBV9 and J usage is TRBJ1-2; D is unresolved. Trimming removed 4 bases from V and 3 bases from J, with 19 bases in between. The CDR3 covers 16 residues. The germline gives CDR1 SGDLS, CDR2 YYNGEE. The CDR3 region has the DNA TGTGCCAGCAGCCCGGTCACTTTCACACCTGACTATGGCTACACCTTC. This sequence encodes CASSPVTFTPDYGYTF.

This clonotype came up many times. This CDR3 is CASSPGVTWQAFF. CDR3 coding DNA: TGTGCCAGCAGTCCCGGGGTGACTTGGCAAGCTTTCTTT. The J gene is TRBJ1-1, the V gene TRBV12-3 or TRBV12-4; D remains ambiguous. V lost 5 bases to trimming and J lost 9 bases, with 16 bases between them. The CDR3 length is 13 residues.

This clonotype was counted at least ten times. This rearrangement joins TRBV20-1 to TRBJ2-3; TRBD2 is a possible D gene (6 bases). Germline CDR1 and CDR2: DFQATT and SNEGSKA (reference sequence). This CDR3 has 16 amino acids. V gave up 4 bases and J gave up 2 bases, with 19 bases separating them. CDR3 residues: CSATTWGRSDTDTQYF. The CDR3 DNA follows: TGCAGTGCTACAACCTGGGGGAGGTCTGACACAGATACGCAGTATTTT.

This clonotype has more than one count but fewer than ten. The rearrangement links TRBV21-1 to TRBJ1-4; the table's D call TRBD1 went unverified against the DNA. TRBV21-1 is designated a pseudogene. The CDR3 sequence is 16 residues long. The CDR3 nucleotides are TGTGCCAGCAGGGGGGCCGGACAGGAGAAAAATGAAAAACTGTTTTTT. It specifies CASRGAGQEKNEKLFF.

Concerning this clonotype itself: Given the absence of the conserved phenylalanine or tryptophan at the CDR3 end, a read error is likely. The V and J genes are TRBV29-1 and TRBJ1-3; D is undetermined. Germline loops: CDR1 SQVTM, CDR2 ANQGSEA. Trimming took 7 bases from V and 3 from J, leaving 7 bases between them. The CDR3 runs to 11 residues. CDR3 loop: CSAQDGNTIYC. The CDR3 nucleotides are TGCAGCGCCCAAGATGGAAACACCATATATTGT.

The chain carries TRBV6-5 and TRBJ1-3; D remains unclear. V shed 4 bases and J shed 0 bases, with 10 bases lying between them. Germline V gene sequence: CDR1 MNHEY, CDR2 SVGAGI. The CDR3 extends over 15 amino acids. CDR3 sequence reads: CASSFDRRSGNTIYF. The CDR3 region has the DNA TGTGCCAGCAGTTTTGACCGGCGCTCTGGAAACACCATATATTTT.

The chain is built from TRBV14 and TRBJ2-2, with a possible D match to TRBD2 (6 bases). The CDR3 runs 17 residues. Deletions cut 1 base from V and 3 bases from J, with 15 bases between. Germline-derived CDR1 and CDR2 are SGHDN and FVKESK. The CDR3: CASSQVAGTQYTGELFF. CDR3 in DNA: TGTGCCAGCAGCCAAGTGGCGGGAACTCAATACACCGGGGAGCTGTTTTTT.

V is TRBV20-1 and J is TRBJ2-7; the D gene could be TRBD1 or TRBD2 (5 bases each). Germline assignment: CDR1 DFQATT and CDR2 SNEGSKA (reference sequence). V gave up 0 bases and J gave up 3 bases, with 12 bases separating them. The CDR3 consists of 14 residues. CDR3 in amino acids: CSARDPGRNYEQYF. The CDR3, as DNA: TGCAGTGCTAGAGACCCGGGACGAAACTACGAGCAGTACTTC.

Many counts were recorded for this clonotype. This chain joins TRBV10-1 and TRBJ2-5, with D possibly matching TRBD2 (5 bases). The ends were cut back, 0 bases at V and 3 bases at J, with 14 bases in the middle. The CDR3 is made up of 16 amino acids. Germline V gene sequence: CDR1 WNHNN, CDR2 SYGVQD (reference sequence). The CDR3 region has the DNA TGCGCCAGCAGTGAGTCAAGATCCATGACTAAAGAGACCCAGTACTTC. Translation gives CASSESRSMTKETQYF.

This clonotype appeared a few times. This rearrangement joins TRBV12-3 or TRBV12-4 to TRBJ2-7; D not resolved. The CDR3 length is 14 residues. Trimming stripped 6 bases from V and 5 bases from J, with 17 bases between. CDR3 sequence reads: CASSQDGLRDEQYF. As DNA, the CDR3 is TGTGCCAGCAGCCAGGATGGGTTGCGAGACGAGCAGTACTTC.

This clonotype showed up just a few times. The chain carries TRBV27 and TRBJ1-1; D is undetermined. Germline assignment: CDR1 MNHEY and CDR2 SMNVEV (reference sequence). This CDR3 is built from 13 residues. Between the trimmed V and J ends, which lost 3 bases and 6 bases, there was a span of 11 bases. The CDR3 reads CASSFRGGSEAFF. The CDR3 nucleotides read TGTGCCAGCAGTTTCCGGGGTGGGTCTGAAGCTTTCTTT.

The table lists this clonotype with many counts. V is TRBV11-2 and J is TRBJ2-1; possibly TRBD1 for D (6 bases). The germline gives CDR1 SGHAT, CDR2 FQNNGV. Trimming left V 1 base short and J 2 bases short, with 12 bases between. This CDR3 is 16 amino acids long. The CDR3 DNA reads TGTGCCAGCAGCTTAGTATATCAGGGGACCTACAATGAGCAGTTCTTC. Protein sequence: CASSLVYQGTYNEQFF.

The chain joins TRBV10-2 to TRBJ2-3, with D uncertain. This CDR3 spans 15 amino acids. The V end was cut by 4 bases, the J end by 1 base, with 12 bases between. Per germline, CDR1 WSHSY and CDR2 SAAADI. The CDR3 coding sequence is TGCGCCAGCAGTGGCGTGGTGAGTGGCACAGATACGCAGTATTTT. This translates into CASSGVVSGTDTQYF.

There are many counts of this clonotype. J is TRBJ2-7 and V is TRBV6-1; perhaps TRBD1 as D (6 bases). The CDR3 runs 13 residues. V was clipped by 5 bases and J by 5 bases, with 13 bases between them. The germline CDR1 and CDR2 sequences are MNHNS and SASEGT. The chain's CDR3 is CASSKQGSNEQYV. The CDR3 DNA follows: TGTGCCAGCAGTAAACAGGGAAGTAACGAGCAGTACGTC.

This clonotype was found a few times. The chain employs TRBV5-1 and TRBJ2-3; D call uncertain. From germline, CDR1 is SGHRS and CDR2 YFSETQ. V lost 5 bases and J lost 2, with 3 bases in between. The CDR3 runs 11 residues. The CDR3 DNA reads TGCGCCAGCAGGCTCACAGATACGCAGTATTTT. Its translation: CASRLTDTQYF. Looking up the rest from reference TRBV5-1 and TRBJ2-3 gives the full variable domain: KAGVTQTPRYLIKTRGQQVTLSCSPISGHRSVSWYQQTPGQGLQFLFEYFSETQRNKGNFPGRFSGRQFSNSRSEMNVSTLELGDSALYLCASRLTDTQYFGPGTRLTVL.